One and the same sample provided the 5 T cell receptor beta chains below, sequenced in a study of CXCR3-negative and CXCR3-positive naive CD8 T cells. The TRB cDNA libraries were prepared by 5' RACE with UMI labels. Each CDR3 protein gets one entry in TCRdb, which reprocessed the 5' RACE reads and gives no DNA. The sample totals fewer than 95,000 distinct CDR3 sequences. The sequenced sample was naive CXCR3- CD8+ T cells from blood. Subset of the sample: CD45RO-CCR7+CD27+CD95- naive CD8+ T cells lacking CXCR3 (TNR3-). The receptors derive from a human donor in good health. Some clones in this sample may be carry-over from other donors' samples.

The chain has TRBV29-1 and TRBJ2-1; TCRdb names TRBD2, which stays unverified in the absence of DNA. This CDR3 contains 15 residues. Per the germline V gene, CDR1 is SQVTM and CDR2 is ANQGSEA. This CDR3 reads CSITVEAGTYNEQFF.

The chain combines TRBV4-3 with TRBJ2-3. The CDR3 runs 16 residues. Germline V lookup: CDR1 LGHNA, CDR2 YSLEER. The CDR3 loop is CASSQDRGLASDTQYF.

The rearrangement links TRBV29-1 to TRBJ2-7. Germline V CDR1 and CDR2: SQVTM, ANQGSEA. The CDR3 runs 14 residues. CDR3 sequence: CSVERAGGPYEQYF.

The genes are TRBV20-1 and TRBJ2-7; TCRdb designates TRBD1, a call that cannot be tested without DNA. This CDR3 has 14 residues. Germline V gives CDR1 DFQATT, CDR2 SNEGSKA (reference sequence). The CDR3 loop reads CSASLGGAYYEQYF.

The V call is TRBV7-9, the J call TRBJ1-2; the D call from TCRdb, TRBD1, cannot be confirmed without DNA. CDR1 is SEHNR, CDR2 FQNEAQ, per germline (reference sequence). This CDR3 spans 15 amino acids. The CDR3 reads CASSLGDRGMSGYTF.